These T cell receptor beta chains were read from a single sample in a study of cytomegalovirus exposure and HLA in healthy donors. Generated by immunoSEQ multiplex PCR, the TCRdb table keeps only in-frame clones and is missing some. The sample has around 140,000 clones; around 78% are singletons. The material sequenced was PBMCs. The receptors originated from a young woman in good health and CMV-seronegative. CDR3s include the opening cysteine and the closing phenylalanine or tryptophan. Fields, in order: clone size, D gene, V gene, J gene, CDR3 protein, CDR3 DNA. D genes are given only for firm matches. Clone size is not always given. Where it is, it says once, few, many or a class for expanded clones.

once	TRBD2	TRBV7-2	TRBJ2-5	CASSKLAGAETQYF	TGTGCCAGCAGCAAACTAGCGGGGGCAGAGACCCAGTACTTC
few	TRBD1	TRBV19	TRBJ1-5	CASSFGTGRNQPQHF	TGTGCCAGTAGTTTCGGGACAGGGCGCAATCAGCCCCAGCATTTT
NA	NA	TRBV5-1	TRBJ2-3	CASREVYRSYSQYF	TGCGCCAGCAGAGAAGTCTACCGGTCCTACTCGCAGTATTTT
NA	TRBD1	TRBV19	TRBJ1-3	CASSILGQFSGNTIYF	TGTGCCAGTAGTATACTGGGACAGTTCTCTGGAAACACCATATATTTT
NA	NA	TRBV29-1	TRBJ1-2	CSVGDSSNYGYTF	TGCAGCGTTGGGGACTCATCGAACTATGGCTACACCTTC
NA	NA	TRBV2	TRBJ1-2	CASSEDNYNYGYTF	TGTGCCAGCAGTGAGGACAACTATAACTATGGCTACACCTTC
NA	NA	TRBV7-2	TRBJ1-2	CASSRDSDYGYTF	TGTGCCAGCAGTCGCGACAGTGACTATGGCTACACCTTC
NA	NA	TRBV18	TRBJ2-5	CASSPIGTGPLEQYF	TGTGCCAGCTCACCAATAGGTACAGGTCCGTTGGAGCAGTACTTC
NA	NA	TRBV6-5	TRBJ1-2	CASSYSGPGSYGYTF	TGTGCCAGCAGTTACTCAGGTCCAGGCAGCTATGGCTACACCTTC
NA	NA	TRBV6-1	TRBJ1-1	CATWSGRGNTEAFF	TGTGCCACCTGGTCGGGGAGAGGGAACACTGAAGCTTTCTTT
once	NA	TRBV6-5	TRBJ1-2	CASSRDTSYGYTF	TGTGCCAGCAGTCGGGACACCTCCTATGGCTACACCTTC
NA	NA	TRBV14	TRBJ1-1	CASSQEGAMNTEAFF	TGTGCCAGCAGCCAAGAGGGGGCGATGAACACTGAAGCTTTCTTT
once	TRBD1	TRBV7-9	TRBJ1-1	CSSFTGQGAIGTEAFF	TGTTCCAGCTTCACGGGACAGGGGGCGATAGGAACTGAAGCTTTCTTT
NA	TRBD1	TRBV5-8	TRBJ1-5	CASRYGQGSGNQPQHF	TGTGCCAGCAGGTATGGACAGGGGAGCGGCAATCAGCCCCAGCATTTT
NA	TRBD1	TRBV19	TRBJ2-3	CASRDSYPRGYRNTQYF	TGTGCCAGCCGGGACAGCTACCCCAGGGGCTATAGAAATACGCAGTATTTT
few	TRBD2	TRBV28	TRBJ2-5	CASSKRLGAGQGTQYF	TGTGCCAGCAGTAAGCGGTTGGGAGCGGGGCAAGGGACCCAGTACTTC
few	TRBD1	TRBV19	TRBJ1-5	CASRDRVVFGNQPQHF	TGTGCCAGTCGGGACAGGGTGGTTTTTGGCAATCAGCCCCAGCATTTT
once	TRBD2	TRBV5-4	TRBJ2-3	CASSNSGGGTDTQYF	TGTGCCAGCAGCAATAGCGGGGGGGGCACAGATACGCAGTATTTT
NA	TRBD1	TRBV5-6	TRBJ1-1	CASSVLTGVQVNTEAFF	TGTGCCAGCAGCGTTTTGACAGGGGTCCAAGTGAACACTGAAGCTTTCTTT
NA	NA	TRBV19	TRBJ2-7	CASSMIIGLSSSYEQYF	TGTGCCAGTAGTATGATAATCGGACTCTCGAGCTCCTACGAGCAGTACTTC
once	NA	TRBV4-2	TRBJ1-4	CASSQGVQLTTEKLFF	TGTGCCAGCAGCCAAGGGGTACAGCTAACGACTGAAAAACTGTTTTTT
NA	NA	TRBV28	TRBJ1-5	CASQRYSNQPQHF	TGTGCCTCCCAGAGGTATAGCAATCAGCCCCAGCATTTT
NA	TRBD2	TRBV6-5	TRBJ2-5	CASSYSTGGETQYF	TGTGCCAGCAGTTACTCGACCGGGGGGGAGACCCAGTACTTC
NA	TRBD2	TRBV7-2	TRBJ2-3	CASSSHAGLAGGHTDTQYF	TGTGCCAGCAGCTCACACGCGGGACTAGCGGGAGGACACACAGATACGCAGTATTTT
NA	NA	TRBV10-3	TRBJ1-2	CAISELEYGYTF	TGTGCCATCAGTGAGTTGGAGTATGGCTACACCTTC
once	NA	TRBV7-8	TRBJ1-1	CASSLVSVNTEAFF	TGTGCCAGCAGCTTAGTGTCAGTGAACACTGAAGCTTTCTTT
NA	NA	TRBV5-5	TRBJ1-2	CASSKLPGGSYGYTF	TGTGCCAGCAGCAAACTCCCGGGGGGGTCCTATGGCTACACCTTC
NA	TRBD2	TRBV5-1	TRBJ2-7	CASSRTAGVQNEQYF	TGCGCCAGCAGTCGGACAGCGGGGGTTCAGAACGAGCAGTACTTC
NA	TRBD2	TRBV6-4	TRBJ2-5	CASSDPFSGVQETQYF	TGTGCCAGCAGTGACCCCTTTAGCGGGGTACAAGAGACCCAGTACTTC
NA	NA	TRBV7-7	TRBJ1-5	CASGTGNQPQHF	TGTGCTAGCGGTACAGGGAATCAGCCCCAGCATTTT
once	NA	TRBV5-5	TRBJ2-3	CASSSAGNTDTQYF	TGTGCCAGCAGCTCGGCGGGCAACACAGATACGCAGTATTTT
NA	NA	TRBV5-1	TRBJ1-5	CASSLGTGNQPQHF	TGCGCCAGCAGCTTGGGGACAGGCAATCAGCCCCAGCATTTT
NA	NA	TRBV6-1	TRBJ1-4	CASGVGGREKLFF	TGTGCCAGCGGAGTCGGGGGGCGGGAAAAACTGTTTTTT
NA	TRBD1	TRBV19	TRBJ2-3	CASCRDRGEIADTQYF	TGTGCCAGTTGCCGGGACAGGGGCGAAATCGCAGATACGCAGTATTTT
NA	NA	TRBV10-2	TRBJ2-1	CASSSFRLDYNEQFF	TGCGCCAGCTCAAGTTTTCGACTAGATTACAATGAGCAGTTCTTC
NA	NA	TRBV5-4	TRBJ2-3	CASSYPGLVLGTDTQYF	TGTGCCAGCAGCTACCCGGGACTGGTACTGGGTACAGATACGCAGTATTTT
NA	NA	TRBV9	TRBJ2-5	CASSPPDLQETQYF	TGTGCCAGCAGTCCTCCCGACTTGCAAGAGACCCAGTACTTC
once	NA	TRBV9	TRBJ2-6	CASSVFGSGANGLTF	TGTGCCAGCAGCGTATTTGGCTCTGGGGCCAACGGCCTGACTTTC
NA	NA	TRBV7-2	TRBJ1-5	CASSTQGNQPQHF	TGTGCCAGCAGCACTCAGGGGAATCAGCCCCAGCATTTT
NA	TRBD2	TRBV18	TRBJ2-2	CASSPGRERTGELFF	TGTGCCAGCTCACCAGGGCGGGAGCGAACCGGGGAGCTGTTTTTT
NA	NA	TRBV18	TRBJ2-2	CASSRRDGELFF	TGTGCCAGCTCACGCAGGGACGGGGAGCTGTTTTTT
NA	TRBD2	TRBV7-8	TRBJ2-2	CASRERGGHTGELFF	TGTGCCAGCAGGGAACGGGGGGGCCACACCGGGGAGCTGTTTTTT
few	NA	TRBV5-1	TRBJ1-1	CASSSAGTEAFF	TGCGCCAGCAGCTCCGCCGGGACTGAAGCTTTCTTT
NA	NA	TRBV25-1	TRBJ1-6	CASSGDISPLHF	TGTGCCAGCAGTGGGGACATTTCACCCCTCCACTTT
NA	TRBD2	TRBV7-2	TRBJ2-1	CASLRTSGAWDSYNEQFF	TGTGCCAGCCTGAGGACTAGCGGTGCCTGGGACTCCTACAATGAGCAGTTCTTC
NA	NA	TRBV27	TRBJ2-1	CASSTSSYNEQFF	TGTGCCAGCAGCACGAGCTCCTACAATGAGCAGTTCTTC
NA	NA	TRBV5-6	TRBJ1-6	CASAPRGGNSPLHF	TGTGCCAGCGCCCCCCGGGGAGGTAATTCACCCCTCCACTTT
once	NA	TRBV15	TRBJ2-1	CATSREGAREQFF	TGTGCCACCAGCAGAGAGGGGGCAAGGGAGCAGTTCTTC
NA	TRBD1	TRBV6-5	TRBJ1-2	CASRATGENYGYTF	TGTGCCAGCAGGGCTACAGGGGAGAACTATGGCTACACCTTC
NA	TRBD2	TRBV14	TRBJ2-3	CASSRSGRVADTQYF	TGTGCCAGCAGCCGTAGCGGGAGGGTGGCAGATACGCAGTATTTT
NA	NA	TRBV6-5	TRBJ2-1	CASSYKGLAYEQFF	TGTGCCAGCAGTTACAAGGGTCTAGCCTATGAGCAGTTCTTC